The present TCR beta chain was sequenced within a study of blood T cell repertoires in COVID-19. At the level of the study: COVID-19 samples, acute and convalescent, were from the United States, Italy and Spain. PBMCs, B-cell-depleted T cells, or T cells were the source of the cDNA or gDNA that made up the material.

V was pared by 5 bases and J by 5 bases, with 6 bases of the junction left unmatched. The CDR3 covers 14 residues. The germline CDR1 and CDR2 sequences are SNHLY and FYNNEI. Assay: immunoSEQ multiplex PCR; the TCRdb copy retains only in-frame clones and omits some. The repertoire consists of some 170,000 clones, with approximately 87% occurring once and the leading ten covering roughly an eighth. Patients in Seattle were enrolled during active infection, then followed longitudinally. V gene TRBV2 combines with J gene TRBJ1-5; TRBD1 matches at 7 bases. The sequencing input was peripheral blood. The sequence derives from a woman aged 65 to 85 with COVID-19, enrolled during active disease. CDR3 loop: CASSPQGTDQPQHF. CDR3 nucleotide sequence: TGTGCCAGCAGTCCACAGGGGACGGATCAGCCCCAGCATTTT. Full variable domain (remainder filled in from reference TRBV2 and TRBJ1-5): EPEVTQTPSHQVTQMGQEVILRCVPISNHLYFYWYRQILGQKVEFLVSFYNNEISEKSEIFDDQFSVERPDGSNFTLKIRSTKLEDSAMYFCASSPQGTDQPQHFGDGTRLSIL.